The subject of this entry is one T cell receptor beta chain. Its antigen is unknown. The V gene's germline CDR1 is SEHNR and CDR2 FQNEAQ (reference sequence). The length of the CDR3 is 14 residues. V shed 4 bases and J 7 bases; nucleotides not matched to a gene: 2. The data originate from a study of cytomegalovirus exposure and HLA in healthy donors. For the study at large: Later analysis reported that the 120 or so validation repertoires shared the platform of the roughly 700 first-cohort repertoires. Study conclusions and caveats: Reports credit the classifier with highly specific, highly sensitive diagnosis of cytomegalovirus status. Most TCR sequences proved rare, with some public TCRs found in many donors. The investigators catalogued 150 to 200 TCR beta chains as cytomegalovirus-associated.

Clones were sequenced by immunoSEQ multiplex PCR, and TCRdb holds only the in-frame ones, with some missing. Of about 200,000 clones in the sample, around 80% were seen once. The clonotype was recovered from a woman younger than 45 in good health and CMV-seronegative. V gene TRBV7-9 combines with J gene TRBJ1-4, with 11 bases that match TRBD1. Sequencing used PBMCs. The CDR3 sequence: CASSWGQGGEKLFF. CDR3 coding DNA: TGTGCCAGCAGCTGGGGACAGGGGGGTGAAAAACTGTTTTTT.